This T cell receptor (beta chain) was recorded in a study of blood T cell repertoires in COVID-19. The method was immunoSEQ multiplex PCR; TCRdb's version includes in-frame clones alone and lacks a portion of them. The sample contains more than 150,000 clones, roughly 79% of which appear only once. This sequence was found in a man in his sixties with active or convalescent COVID-19. Sequencing was performed on peripheral blood.

CDR3 nucleotides: TGTGCCAGCAGTTACTGGAGCGGGTTCACCTACAATGAGCAGTTCTTC. Its translation: CASSYWSGFTYNEQFF. This chain uses TRBV6-2 or TRBV6-3 with TRBJ2-1, with D perhaps TRBD2 (6 bases). The CDR3 totals 16 residues. Germline-derived CDR1 and CDR2 are MNHEY and SVGEGT. Trimming removed 1 base from V and 2 bases from J, with 12 bases in between.